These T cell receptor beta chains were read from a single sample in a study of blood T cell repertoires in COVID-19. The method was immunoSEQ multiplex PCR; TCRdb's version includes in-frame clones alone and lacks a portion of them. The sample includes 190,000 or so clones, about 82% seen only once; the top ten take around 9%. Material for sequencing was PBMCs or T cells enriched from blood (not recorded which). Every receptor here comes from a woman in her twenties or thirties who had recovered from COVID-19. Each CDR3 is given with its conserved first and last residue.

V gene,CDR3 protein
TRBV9,CASSVNPLKLAGADANTGELFF
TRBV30,CAWTHGGGNTIYF
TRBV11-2,CASSLGFTGGNEQFF
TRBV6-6,CASSYEGVGYGYTF
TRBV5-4,CASSGDFNYNEQFF
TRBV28,CASSLGTALMDTQYF
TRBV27,CASSLGQNTEAFF
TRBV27,CASSPTAGGAETQYF
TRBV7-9,CASSLVLAQGGELFF
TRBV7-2,CASSPGVSGNTIYF
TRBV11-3,CASSLSGQGGSGANVLTF
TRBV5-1,CATTTGTSGFGNEQFF
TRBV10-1,CASSERGTYEQYF
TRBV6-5,CASTEGRATEAFF
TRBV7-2,CASSLAGPTDTQYF
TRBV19,CASSIDSVTSYEQYF